Following are 16 T cell receptor beta chains from one sample sequenced in a study of blood T cell repertoires in COVID-19. Generated by immunoSEQ multiplex PCR, the TCRdb table keeps only in-frame clones and is missing some. The sample gives roughly 120,000 clones, 90% of which show up once; about 3.8% is in the top ten. Sample: peripheral blood. These receptors all come from a woman aged 60-70 years with COVID-19, enrolled during active disease.

The J gene is TRBJ2-2, the V gene TRBV5-1; 9 bases line up with TRBD2. The CDR3 contains 15 residues. In germline, CDR1 is SGHRS, CDR2 YFSETQ. The junction had 2 bases not matched to a gene; V was cut back by 1 base and J by 4 bases. The CDR3 coding sequence is TGCGCCAGCAGCTTGATAGCGGGGGTCACCGGGGAGCTGTTTTTT. Translating it yields CASSLIAGVTGELFF.

This clone has more than one count but fewer than ten. The V gene is TRBV7-8, the J gene TRBJ2-7, with 10 bases aligning to TRBD2. Germline V gene lookup returns CDR1 SGHVS and CDR2 FQNEAQ. The V and J ends lost 6 bases and 4 bases, in that order; junction bases with no gene match: 9. The CDR3 sequence is 15 residues long. The CDR3 region has the DNA TGTGCCAGCAGAAATCGTACTAGCGGGGTTTACGAGCAGTACTTC. Residues: CASRNRTSGVYEQYF.

J is TRBJ2-7 and V is TRBV7-2; a weak D match, TRBD1 (6 bases). The CDR3 is 14 residues long. Trimming removed 5 bases at V and 2 bases at J, with 13 bases between. CDR1 and CDR2 (germline): SGHTA, FQGNSA. Here the CDR3 reads CASSPDSLTYEQYF. The CDR3 region has the DNA TGTGCCAGCAGCCCGGACAGCCTGACCTACGAGCAGTACTTC.

The V gene is TRBV5-1, the J gene TRBJ2-3; TRBD2 matches 9 bases. The CDR3 sequence is 15 residues long. Trimming removed 5 bases from V and 2 bases from J; junction bases left unmatched: 6. The germline gives CDR1 SGHRS, CDR2 YFSETQ. The CDR3 sequence: CASRDSGGPTDTQYF. In DNA, the CDR3 is TGCGCCAGCAGGGATAGCGGGGGCCCCACAGATACGCAGTATTTT.

This CDR3 is CASSVEGLKGNTIYF. Here the CDR3 DNA reads TGTGCCAGCAGCGTGGAGGGGCTGAAGGGAAACACCATATATTTT. This sequence joins TRBV9 and TRBJ1-3; TRBD1 is a possible D gene (5 bases). Germline V gene data show CDR1 as SGDLS and CDR2 as YYNGEE. V shed 2 bases and J shed 4 bases, with 13 bases lying between them. The CDR3 extends over 15 amino acids. Drawing the rest from reference TRBV9 and TRBJ1-3, the complete variable domain is DSGVTQTPKHLITATGQRVTLRCSPRSGDLSVYWYQQSLDQGLQFLIQYYNGEERAKGNILERFSAQQFPDLHSELNLSSLELGDSALYFCASSVEGLKGNTIYFGEGSWLTVV.

The chain employs TRBV9 and TRBJ1-6, with 7 nucleotides matching TRBD1. CDR3 length equals 15 residues. After removal of 4 bases from V and 0 bases from J, the junction contained 1 base not matched to a gene. Germline assignment: CDR1 SGDLS and CDR2 YYNGEE. The CDR3 loop is CASSRDSSYNSPLHF. In DNA, the CDR3 is TGTGCCAGCAGCCGGGACAGCTCCTATAATTCACCCCTCCACTTT.

The V gene is TRBV27, the J gene TRBJ1-6, with 9 bases fitting TRBD1. J gave up 8 bases and V 8 bases, and 7 bases lay outside the gene matches. This CDR3 contains 14 residues. Germline CDR1 reads MNHEY; CDR2 reads SMNVEV (reference sequence). In DNA, the CDR3 is TGTGCCAGCCAACCGGGACAGGGATATTCACCCCTCCACTTT. It is translated as CASQPGQGYSPLHF.

The chain combines TRBV27 with TRBJ1-2; 9 bases align to TRBD1. The CDR3 contains 13 residues. Germline assignment: CDR1 MNHEY and CDR2 SMNVEV (reference sequence). The trim removed 2 bases at V and 5 bases at J, leaving 0 bases unmatched. As DNA, the CDR3 is TGTGCCAGCAGTTTAGACAGGGGGTATGGCTACACCTTC. It specifies CASSLDRGYGYTF.

This clone was detected a few times. V usage is TRBV7-8 and J usage is TRBJ1-5, with TRBD1 matching over 8 bases. Germline assignment: CDR1 SGHVS and CDR2 FQNEAQ. V lost 5 bases and J lost 4; bases outside the gene matches: 7. The CDR3 loop spans 15 amino acids. The DNA for the CDR3 is TGTGCCAGCAGCGTCGGGACAGGTACGAATCAGCCCCAGCATTTT. It codes for CASSVGTGTNQPQHF.

This rearrangement joins TRBV15 to TRBJ1-4, with a tentative D call TRBD1 (5 bases). The CDR3 has 13 amino acids. The V and J ends lost 6 bases and 5 bases respectively, with 10 bases between them. The germline gives CDR1 LNHNV, CDR2 YYDKDF (reference sequence). CDR3 in DNA: TGTGCCACCAGTCCAGGGCCGAATGAAAAACTGTTTTTT. Encoded protein: CATSPGPNEKLFF.

A few counts support this clone. The chain couples TRBV5-1 to TRBJ1-3, with D tentatively TRBD1 (6 bases). This CDR3 is 15 amino acids long. V was trimmed by 0 bases and J by 2 bases, leaving 9 bases between them. The germline V gene encodes CDR1 SGHRS and CDR2 YFSETQ. CDR3 region: CASSLGGGTGNTIYF. The CDR3 DNA sequence: TGCGCCAGCAGCTTGGGAGGGGGAACTGGAAACACCATATATTTT.

The rearrangement joins TRBV4-1 to TRBJ1-4; D is unresolved. Deletions cut 4 bases from V and 11 bases from J, with 5 bases between. Germline loops: CDR1 MGHRA, CDR2 YSYEKL. The CDR3 sequence is 10 residues long. CDR3 protein: CASSPLKLFF. CDR3 bases: TGCGCCAGCAGCCCTCTTAAACTGTTTTTT.

The chain employs TRBV11-1 and TRBJ2-5, with a possible D match to TRBD1 (6 bases). Looked up from germline, CDR1 is SGHAT and CDR2 is FQDESV (reference sequence). Trimming shortened V by 5 bases and J by 5 bases, and 12 bases separated the two germline ends. The CDR3 is made up of 13 amino acids. CDR3 coding DNA: TGTGCCAGCAGCGCAGGGGTGTTCGAGACCCAGTACTTC. It yields the protein CASSAGVFETQYF.

The V gene is TRBV15, the J gene TRBJ2-1, with 7 bases that match TRBD2. The V and J ends lost 0 bases and 2 bases, in that order; junction bases with no gene match: 1. Germline CDR1 and CDR2: LNHNV and YYDKDF (reference sequence). The CDR3 length is 15 residues. CDR3 loop: CATSREGGAYNEQFF. The CDR3 region has the DNA TGTGCCACCAGCAGAGAGGGGGGGGCCTACAATGAGCAGTTCTTC.

This chain links TRBV27 with TRBJ1-4; 10 bases match TRBD1. The CDR3 length is 16 residues. V shed 5 bases, J shed 7 bases, and the junction held 10 bases outside the gene matches. Germline CDR1 is MNHEY and CDR2 is SMNVEV (reference sequence). CDR3 amino acids: CASSTWTGGIGEKLFF. The CDR3 nucleotides are TGTGCCAGCAGTACCTGGACAGGGGGAATCGGTGAAAAACTGTTTTTT.

V is TRBV18 and J is TRBJ2-7; 10 positions agree with TRBD1. In germline, CDR1 is KGHSH, CDR2 LQKENI. The CDR3 loop spans 13 amino acids. V shed 3 bases and J 9 bases; nucleotides not matched to a gene: 5. CDR3 bases: TGTGCCAGCTCACCCAGGGACAGGGGATGGCAGTACTTC. Its translation: CASSPRDRGWQYF.